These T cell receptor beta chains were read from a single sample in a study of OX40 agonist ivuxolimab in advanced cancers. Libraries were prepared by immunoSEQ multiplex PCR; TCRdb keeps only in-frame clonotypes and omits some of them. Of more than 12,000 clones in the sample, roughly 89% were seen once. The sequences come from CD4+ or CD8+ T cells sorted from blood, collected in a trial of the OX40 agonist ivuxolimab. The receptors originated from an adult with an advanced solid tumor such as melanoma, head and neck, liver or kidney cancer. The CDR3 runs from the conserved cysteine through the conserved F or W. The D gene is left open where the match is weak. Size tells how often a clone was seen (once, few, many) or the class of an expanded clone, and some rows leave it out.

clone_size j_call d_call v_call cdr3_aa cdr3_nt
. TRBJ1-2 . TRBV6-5 CASSYSISGARGYTF TGTGCCAGCAGTTACTCGATCAGTGGGGCGCGCGGCTACACCTTC
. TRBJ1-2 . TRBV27 CASRQGPYGYTF TGTGCCAGCAGACAGGGCCCATATGGCTACACCTTC
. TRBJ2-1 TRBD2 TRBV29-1 CSVEVGTSFSYNEQFF TGCAGCGTTGAAGTCGGGACTAGCTTCTCATACAATGAGCAGTTCTTC
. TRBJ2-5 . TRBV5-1 CASSLGGTQETQYF TGCGCCAGCAGCTTGGGGGGGACCCAAGAGACCCAGTACTTC
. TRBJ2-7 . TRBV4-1 CASSQAGSSVYEQYF TGCGCCAGCAGCCAAGCGGGGTCTTCAGTTTACGAGCAGTACTTC
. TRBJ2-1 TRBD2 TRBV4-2 CASSHGGGPGNEQFF TGTGCCAGCAGCCACGGCGGGGGGCCAGGGAATGAGCAGTTCTTC
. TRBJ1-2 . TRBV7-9 CASSLTELGYTF TGTGCCAGCAGCTTGACAGAACTTGGCTACACCTTC
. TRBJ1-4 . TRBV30 CAWSNERGGKLFF TGTGCCTGGAGCAATGAGCGAGGAGGAAAACTGTTTTTT
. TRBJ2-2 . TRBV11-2 CASSPRPLNTGELFF TGTGCCAGCAGCCCCAGACCCCTGAACACCGGGGAGCTGTTTTTT
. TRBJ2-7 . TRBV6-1 CASSDRPRHNYEQYF TGTGCCAGCAGTGATCGGCCCCGACACAACTACGAGCAGTACTTC
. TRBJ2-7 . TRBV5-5 CASSLRNVGLREQYF TGTGCCAGCAGCTTGCGGAATGTGGGCCTACGAGAGCAGTACTTC
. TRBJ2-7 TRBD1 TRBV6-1 CASSYDRASSYEQYF TGTGCCAGCAGCTACGACAGGGCGTCCTCCTACGAGCAGTACTTC
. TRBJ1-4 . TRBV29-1 CSVEARGEKLFF TGCAGCGTTGAGGCCCGAGGGGAAAAACTGTTTTTT
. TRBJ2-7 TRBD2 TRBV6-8 CASSYAGGVNIYEQYF TGTGCCAGCAGTTACGCCGGGGGGGTCAATATCTACGAGCAGTACTTC
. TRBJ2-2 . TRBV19 CASSVQGTGELFF TGTGCCAGTAGTGTACAGGGGACTGGGGAGCTGTTTTTT
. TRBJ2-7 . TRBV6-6 CASSSRYEQYF TGTGCCAGCAGTTCCCGTTACGAGCAGTACTTC
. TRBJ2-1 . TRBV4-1 CASSQVPTGRGNEQFF TGCGCCAGCAGCCAAGTCCCAACAGGTCGGGGGAATGAGCAGTTCTTC
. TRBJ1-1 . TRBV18 CASSPQDIPQAFF TGTGCCAGCTCACCCCAGGACATCCCACAAGCTTTCTTT
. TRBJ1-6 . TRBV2 CASSELGGSSPLHF TGTGCCAGCAGTGAGTTGGGGGGGAGTTCACCCCTCCACTTT
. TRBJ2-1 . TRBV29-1 CSVNRADHSSYNEQFF TGCAGCGTAAACAGGGCGGATCATAGCTCCTACAATGAGCAGTTCTTC
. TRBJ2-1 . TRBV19 CASSIDGGLEQFF TGTGCCAGTAGTATAGATGGGGGACTCGAGCAGTTCTTC
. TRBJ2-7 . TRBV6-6 CASSKVGNEQYF TGTGCCAGCAGTAAAGTGGGCAACGAGCAGTACTTC
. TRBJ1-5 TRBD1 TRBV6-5 CASSSTGAFSNQPQHF TGTGCCAGCAGTTCCACAGGGGCTTTTAGCAATCAGCCCCAGCATTTT
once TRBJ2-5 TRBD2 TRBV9 CASSVALAGGETQYF TGTGCCAGCAGCGTTGCACTAGCGGGGGGGGAGACCCAGTACTTC
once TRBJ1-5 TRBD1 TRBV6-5 CASSYPDRGNQPQHF TGTGCCAGCAGTTACCCTGACAGGGGGAATCAGCCCCAGCATTTT
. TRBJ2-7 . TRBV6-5 CASSYSSSGSYEQYF TGTGCCAGCAGTTACTCGAGTTCCGGGAGCTACGAGCAGTACTTC
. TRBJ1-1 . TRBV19 CASGQGNTEAFF TGTGCCAGTGGGCAGGGGAACACTGAAGCTTTCTTT
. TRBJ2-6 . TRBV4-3 CASSQEAGTASSGANVLTF TGCGCCAGCAGCCAAGAAGCCGGGACGGCGAGCTCTGGGGCCAACGTCCTGACTTTC
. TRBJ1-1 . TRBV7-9 CASSLDMNTEAFF TGTGCCAGCAGCCTGGACATGAACACTGAAGCTTTCTTT
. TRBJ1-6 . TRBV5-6 CASSLRGTNSPLHF TGTGCCAGCAGCTTGAGAGGGACTAATTCACCCCTCCACTTT
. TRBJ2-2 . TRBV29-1 CSVTNTGELFF TGCAGCGTGACCAACACCGGGGAGCTGTTTTTT
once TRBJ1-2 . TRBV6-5 CASRTGTYYGYTF TGTGCCAGCAGGACCGGGACATATTATGGCTACACCTTC
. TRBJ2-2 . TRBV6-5 CASAGTVARELFF TGTGCCAGCGCTGGGACGGTTGCCAGGGAGCTGTTTTTT
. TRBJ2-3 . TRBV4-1 CASSQQGTNTQYF TGCGCCAGCAGCCAGCAGGGTACGAATACGCAGTATTTT